This passage covers 30 T cell receptor beta chains from one sample sequenced in a study of CD8+CD57+ T cells in acquired aplastic anemia. The template for TCR beta VDJ and CDR3 sequence profiling was genomic DNA. TCRdb reprocessed the reads with MiXCR, giving one entry per CDR3 protein. The data hold under 500,000 distinct CDR3 sequences, with about a third observed a single time. Patients who underwent sequencing had shown CD8+CD57+ cell expansion by flow cytometry. Sequencing input: sorted CD4+, CD8+, or CD8+CD57+ T cells (not recorded which) from PBMCs. The source of these receptors is a human donor with aplastic anemia.

The chain couples TRBV10-3 to TRBJ1-5, with 8 bases fitting TRBD1. The germline CDR1 and CDR2 sequences are ENHRY and SYGVKD. The CDR3 has 15 residues. The junction had 15 bases not matched to a gene; V was cut back by 6 bases and J by 11 bases. CDR3 in DNA: TGTGCCATCAGCGCCGGGACAGGTGGTGGAAGGGCCCAGCATTTT. It encodes CAISAGTGGGRAQHF.

The rearrangement joins TRBV6-5 to TRBJ1-2; D perhaps matches TRBD1 (5 bases). V lost 3 bases and J 2 bases, leaving 13 bases between the germline ends. Germline-derived CDR1 and CDR2 are MNHEY and SVGAGI. This CDR3 is built from 15 residues. This chain's CDR3 is CASSYGGTENYGYTF. CDR3 DNA: TGTGCCAGCAGTTATGGGGGAACCGAAAACTATGGCTACACCTTC.

This clonotype was detected only a few times. This chain joins TRBV10-3 and TRBJ2-5; D not resolved. Per the germline V gene, CDR1 is ENHRY and CDR2 is SYGVKD. Trimming cost V 10 bases and J 4 bases, with 13 bases left between them. This CDR3 spans 12 amino acids. CDR3 sequence (DNA): TGTGCCAGCAGAAAACCTCCAGAGACCCAGTACTTC. The encoded protein is CASRKPPETQYF.

V and J are TRBV19 and TRBJ1-1; a weak D match, TRBD1 (5 bases). CDR1 is LNHDA and CDR2 is SQIVND in the germline V gene (reference sequence). V lost 3 bases and J lost 4, with 12 bases in between. The CDR3 is 14 residues long. The DNA of the CDR3 is TGTGCCAGTAGTATTGTGGGGCGGGGCACTGAAGCTTTCTTT. Translating it yields CASSIVGRGTEAFF.

The chain recombines TRBV13 with TRBJ2-2; the match to TRBD1 covers 10 bases. CDR1 is PRHDT, CDR2 FYEKMQ, per germline (reference sequence). This CDR3 comprises 17 residues. Trimming at V came to 6 bases and at J to 2 bases, leaving 9 bases not matched to a gene. The CDR3 sequence: CASSSGTGVRNTGELFF. The CDR3 bases are TGTGCCAGCAGTTCCGGGACAGGGGTGAGAAACACCGGGGAGCTGTTTTTT.

A few counts support this clonotype. The chain joins TRBV10-3 to TRBJ2-1; 10 bases map to TRBD2. CDR1 ENHRY and CDR2 SYGVKD come from the germline V gene. V shed 3 bases and J 5 bases; nucleotides not matched to a gene: 7. The CDR3 is 16 residues long. Written as DNA, the CDR3 is TGTGCCATCAGTGACCAAGCGGGAGGGCAGGACAATGAGCAGTTCTTC. It specifies CAISDQAGGQDNEQFF.

In regard to this clonotype: Being one base from a much bigger clone, this may be a read error. The chain combines TRBV12-3 or TRBV12-4 with TRBJ1-2, with no clear D. The CDR3 spans 13 residues. DNA for the CDR3: TGTGCCAGCAGGTCTGACAAGAACTATGGCTACATCTTC. It is translated as CASRSDKNYGYIF.

In this sample, this clonotype turned up a few times. This chain links TRBV6-1 with TRBJ1-3; the D is unclear. Looked up from germline, CDR1 is MNHNS and CDR2 is SASEGT. The CDR3 is made up of 16 amino acids. Trimming took off 6 bases at V and 1 base at J, with 16 bases between the two ends. The CDR3 sequence is CASRRLVSESGNTIYF. In DNA, the CDR3 is TGTGCCAGCAGAAGGTTGGTTTCGGAATCTGGAAACACCATATATTTT.

Only a few counts were recorded for this clonotype. V is TRBV5-4 and J is TRBJ1-6; 8 nucleotides align to TRBD1. CDR1 and CDR2 from the germline V gene are SGHNT and YYREEE (reference sequence). The CDR3 length is 15 residues. Trimming at V came to 3 bases and at J to 6 bases, leaving 5 bases not matched to a gene. The CDR3 DNA reads as TGTGCCAGCAGCTCTGGGACAGGCGGTAATTCACCCCTCCACTTT. Translated, it gives CASSSGTGGNSPLHF.

This clonotype was seen more than once but under ten times. V usage is TRBV12-3 or TRBV12-4 and J usage is TRBJ2-7; TRBD1 is a possible D gene (5 bases). Trimming left V 5 bases short and J 6 bases short, with 11 bases between. The CDR3 spans 12 residues. The CDR3: CASSQGETEQYF. CDR3 DNA: TGTGCCAGCAGTCAAGGGGAAACCGAGCAGTACTTC.

The V call is TRBV10-1, the J call TRBJ2-3; D is perhaps TRBD2 (5 bases). The V gene's germline CDR1 is WNHNN and CDR2 SYGVQD (reference sequence). The CDR3 totals 14 residues. The ends were cut back, 3 bases at V and 2 bases at J, with 9 bases in the middle. The CDR3 loop reads CASSDTGITDTQYF. The CDR3 DNA is TGCGCCAGCAGTGATACGGGAATCACAGATACGCAGTATTTT.

This clonotype was seen ten or more times. The V gene is TRBV20-1, the J gene TRBJ2-7; 8 nucleotides align to TRBD1. The V gene's germline CDR1 is DFQATT and CDR2 SNEGSKA (reference sequence). This CDR3 comprises 12 residues. V trimming: 5 bases; J trimming: 12 bases; junction bases outside the gene matches: 12. As DNA, the CDR3 is TGCAGTGCTCGAGGTGGGCGGGACAGGCGGTACTTC. Protein: CSARGGRDRRYF.

A few counts support this clonotype. The chain employs TRBV7-2 and TRBJ2-7; D might be TRBD1 (6 bases). The germline V gene has CDR1 SGHTA and CDR2 FQGNSA. This CDR3 spans 12 amino acids. V lost 7 bases and J 4 bases, leaving 11 bases between the germline ends. The CDR3, as DNA: TGTGCCAGCACCGGACAGCGGTACGAGCAGTACTTC. Encoded protein: CASTGQRYEQYF.

The chain combines TRBV11-1 with TRBJ2-7; no clear D gene. V lost 0 bases to trimming and J lost 5 bases, with 11 bases between them. The V gene's germline CDR1 is SGHAT and CDR2 FQDESV (reference sequence). The CDR3 is made up of 14 amino acids. The CDR3 region is CASSLAASQNEQYF. The CDR3, as DNA: TGTGCCAGCAGCTTAGCGGCCAGTCAGAACGAGCAGTACTTC. Full variable domain (missing parts from reference TRBV11-1 and TRBJ2-7): EAEVAQSPRYKITEKSQAVAFWCDPISGHATLYWYRQILGQGPELLVQFQDESVVDDSQLPKDRFSAERLKGVDSTLKIQPAELGDSAMYLCASSLAASQNEQYFGPGTRLTVT.

This clonotype was seen ten or more times. The CDR3 loop reads CATSEGAKLYGYTF. The CDR3 DNA follows: TGTGCCACCAGCGAGGGGGCTAAGTTGTATGGCTACACCTTC. J is TRBJ1-2 and V is TRBV15, with TRBD1 identical over 7 bases. V trimming: 5 bases; J trimming: 5 bases; junction bases outside the gene matches: 8. The germline V gene has CDR1 LNHNV and CDR2 YYDKDF (reference sequence). The CDR3 contains 14 residues.

This clonotype was recorded at least ten times. The J gene is TRBJ1-2, the V gene TRBV19; tentative D call: TRBD1 (5 bases). The germline gives CDR1 LNHDA, CDR2 SQIVND (reference sequence). Trimming cost V 10 bases and J 2 bases, with 14 bases left between them. The CDR3 contains 13 residues. The CDR3 DNA reads TGTGCCACCCAGGGTTTGGCCAACTATGGCTACACCTTC. Its protein product is CATQGLANYGYTF.

This clonotype has a count of ten or more. V gene TRBV19 combines with J gene TRBJ1-5; the match to TRBD1 covers 9 bases. The V gene's germline CDR1 is LNHDA and CDR2 SQIVND (reference sequence). This CDR3 contains 15 residues. V shed 4 bases and J 7 bases; nucleotides not matched to a gene: 8. The CDR3 DNA reads as TGTGCCAGTAGTAGTGTGGACAGGGGTAAACAGCCCCAGCATTTT. Its protein is CASSSVDRGKQPQHF.

This clonotype has ten or more counts. This chain links TRBV25-1 with TRBJ1-1; no clear D. The CDR3 runs 13 residues. Trimming removed 7 bases at V and 4 bases at J, with 13 bases between. Germline assignment: CDR1 MGHDK and CDR2 SYGVNS. The CDR3 is CASTLKGGTEAFF. DNA for the CDR3: TGTGCCAGCACTTTGAAGGGTGGCACTGAAGCTTTCTTT.

This clonotype appeared a few times. V usage is TRBV7-8 and J usage is TRBJ2-5; TRBD2 matches 7 bases. CDR1 is SGHVS, CDR2 FQNEAQ, per germline. CDR3 length: 17 residues. V shed 2 bases and J 5 bases; nucleotides not matched to a gene: 14. The CDR3 here is CASSLRSPAGKVETQYF. The CDR3 DNA follows: TGTGCCAGCAGCTTAAGGTCCCCAGCGGGAAAGGTGGAGACCCAGTACTTC.

This rearrangement joins TRBV12-3 or TRBV12-4 to TRBJ2-2; 7 bases line up with TRBD1. The J segment lost 5 bases and the V segment lost 8 bases, leaving 11 bases of the junction unmatched. CDR3 size: 15 residues. The CDR3: CASGPRTGHTGELFF. In DNA form, the CDR3 reads TGTGCCAGCGGGCCCAGGACAGGACATACCGGGGAGCTGTTTTTT.

The chain is built from TRBV29-1 and TRBJ2-2, with D perhaps being TRBD1 or TRBD2 (6 bases each). CDR1 is SQVTM, CDR2 ANQGSEA, per germline. The CDR3 loop spans 12 amino acids. The ends were cut back, 6 bases at V and 5 bases at J, with 10 bases in the middle. The CDR3 loop is CSVEGGTGELFF. In DNA form, the CDR3 reads TGCAGCGTCGAGGGGGGAACCGGGGAGCTGTTTTTT.

The genes are TRBV6-1 and TRBJ1-1; D possibly corresponds to TRBD1 (5 bases). The germline V and J ends were trimmed by 5 bases and 6 bases, with 16 bases remaining between them. The CDR3 contains 14 residues. Germline CDR1 MNHNS, CDR2 SASEGT. CDR3 sequence: CASSRQGNGAEAFF. CDR3 coding DNA: TGTGCCAGCAGTCGTCAGGGTAATGGCGCTGAAGCTTTCTTT.

The table lists this clonotype with a few counts. The V and J genes are TRBV14 and TRBJ1-3, with D possibly being TRBD1 (6 bases). Germline V gene data show CDR1 as SGHDN and CDR2 as FVKESK. Trimming removed 1 base at V and 2 bases at J, with 9 bases between. The CDR3 contains 15 residues. The CDR3 DNA is TGTGCCAGCAGCCAAGTTAACAGGGCTGGAAACACCATATATTTT. Its translation: CASSQVNRAGNTIYF.

This clonotype has ten or more counts. This chain links TRBV15 with TRBJ1-1; 8 bases are a match to TRBD1. Losses at the gene ends were 0 bases for V and 12 bases for J; bases not matched to a gene: 9. Germline V gene sequence: CDR1 LNHNV, CDR2 YYDKDF (reference sequence). This CDR3 region has 14 residues. In DNA, the CDR3 is TGTGCCACCAGCAGAGATCGCGACAGGGGCCTTTCTTTCTTT. Amino acids: CATSRDRDRGLSFF.

Only a few counts were recorded for this clonotype. V and J are TRBV25-1 and TRBJ1-2; D might be TRBD1 (6 bases). V lost 5 bases and J 4 bases, leaving 17 bases between the germline ends. The V gene's germline CDR1 is MGHDK and CDR2 SYGVNS. This CDR3 is built from 15 residues. The CDR3 nucleotides read TGTGCCAGCAGTCCTTATTTACAGGGTGCCTATGGCTACACCTTC. Amino acids: CASSPYLQGAYGYTF.

This chain connects TRBV5-6 to TRBJ2-7; 8 nucleotides agree with TRBD1. The trim removed 2 bases at V and 5 bases at J, leaving 15 bases unmatched. CDR1 and CDR2 (germline): SGHDT, YYEEEE. The CDR3 sequence is 17 residues long. This CDR3 is CASSFTGQGSLANEQYF. CDR3 nucleotides: TGTGCCAGCAGCTTCACCGGACAGGGTTCGTTAGCCAACGAGCAGTACTTC.

The chain carries TRBV10-3 and TRBJ2-7; maybe TRBD2 (5 bases). Trimming took 3 bases from V and 3 from J, leaving 6 bases between them. The germline gives CDR1 ENHRY, CDR2 SYGVKD. This CDR3 region has 12 residues. The CDR3 coding sequence is TGTGCCATCAGTGACGGGAACTACGAGCAGTACTTC. It translates to CAISDGNYEQYF.

The chain recombines TRBV13 with TRBJ2-1; D uncertain. The CDR3 is 11 residues long. V gave up 4 bases and J gave up 8 bases, with 6 bases separating them. CDR1 is PRHDT, CDR2 FYEKMQ, per germline (reference sequence). As DNA, the CDR3 is TGTGCCAGCAGCTCGCCTTATGAGCAGTTCTTC. Encoded protein: CASSSPYEQFF.

Points on this clonotype: This may be a read error: a much more frequent sequence differs by one nucleotide. The chain employs TRBV10-3 and TRBJ2-7, with 10 nucleotides matching TRBD1. The CDR3 is 15 residues long. Per the germline V gene, CDR1 is ENHRY and CDR2 is SYGVKD. Trimming cost V 8 bases and J 3 bases; bases outside gene matches: 10. CDR3 in DNA: TGTGCCATCTCGAGGGGGGGACAGGGGCTCTACGAGCAGTACTTC. It specifies CAISRGGQGLYEQYF.

This clonotype was recorded many times. The CDR3 loop is CSATQASGMRFDEQYF. The CDR3 DNA reads as TGCAGTGCTACTCAAGCTAGCGGGATGCGGTTCGACGAGCAGTACTTC. The V call is TRBV20-1, the J call TRBJ2-7; 9 positions agree with TRBD2. With 4 bases clipped from V and 5 bases from J, the junction kept 15 bases outside the gene matches. The CDR3 consists of 16 residues. Germline V CDR1 and CDR2: DFQATT, SNEGSKA (reference sequence).